This T cell receptor beta chain stems from a study of blood T cell repertoires in COVID-19. Study at large: The study drew acute and convalescent COVID-19 samples from the United States, Italy and Spain. T cells, B-cell-depleted T cells, or PBMCs supplied cDNA or gDNA.

Germline trimming cut 4 bases from V and 3 bases from J; bases unmatched to any gene: 6. The germline CDR1 and CDR2 sequences are LNHDA and SQIVND (reference sequence). The CDR3 has 15 amino acids. Original data processing: How many nucleated cells were present was estimated from reference gene primer amplification. Clones were read by immunoSEQ multiplex PCR, and TCRdb kept only the in-frame ones, dropping some. V and J calls and clone size come straight from that table; D and trimming were deduced from the DNA. The sample has tens of thousands of clones, roughly 80% seen once. This sequence originates from a man aged 65 to 79 who had recovered from COVID-19. The genes are TRBV19 and TRBJ2-7; TRBD1 matches at 10 bases. Material: peripheral blood. The CDR3 here is CASSTPGTGDYEQYF. CDR3 coding DNA: TGTGCCAGTAGTACACCAGGGACAGGGGACTACGAGCAGTACTTC.